The rows below give T cell receptor beta chains drawn from one sample of a study of blood T cell repertoires in COVID-19. Here immunoSEQ multiplex PCR was the method, and the copy in TCRdb shows in-frame clones only, minus some. The repertoire holds about 180,000 clones, with roughly 87% as singletons. Sequences were obtained from peripheral blood. The source of these receptors is a woman aged 45-60 years with acute or convalescent COVID-19. The CDR3 runs from the conserved cysteine through the conserved F or W. The D gene is left open where the match is weak. Size tells how often a clone was seen (once, few, many) or the class of an expanded clone, and some rows leave it out.

TRBJ2-5	-	TRBV5-4	-	CASSLVGKGETQYF	TGTGCCAGCAGCTTGGTTGGGAAGGGGGAGACCCAGTACTTC
TRBJ1-1	-	TRBV30	-	CAWGFQGSSHTEAFF	TGTGCCTGGGGTTTCCAGGGAAGCTCTCACACTGAAGCTTTCTTT
TRBJ2-7	-	TRBV5-4	-	CASSSSGSSYEQYF	TGTGCCAGCAGCTCTTCAGGCTCGTCCTACGAGCAGTACTTC
TRBJ1-4	-	TRBV14	-	CASRTGPTNEKLFF	TGTGCCAGCAGAACAGGGCCCACTAATGAAAAACTGTTTTTT
TRBJ2-2	-	TRBV5-8	-	CASSLGGSLTGELFF	TGTGCCAGCAGCTTGGGCGGGTCACTTACCGGGGAGCTGTTTTTT
TRBJ1-1	-	TRBV4-3	TRBD1	CASSQPPSGQGIGTEAFF	TGCGCCAGCAGCCAACCGCCCTCGGGACAGGGTATTGGAACTGAAGCTTTCTTT
TRBJ1-1	once	TRBV6-5	-	CASSLTGGDTEAFF	TGTGCCAGCAGCCTGACAGGCGGCGACACTGAAGCTTTCTTT
TRBJ2-7	-	TRBV20-1	-	CSARSGHEQYF	TGCAGTGCTAGAAGCGGCCACGAGCAGTACTTC
TRBJ1-2	-	TRBV5-1	-	CASSAVEDGYTF	TGCGCCAGCAGCGCTGTCGAGGATGGCTACACCTTC
TRBJ1-1	-	TRBV7-9	-	CASSPGTEAFF	TGTGCCAGCAGCCCCGGGACTGAAGCTTTCTTT
TRBJ2-1	-	TRBV9	-	CASSDGTLNEQFF	TGTGCCAGCAGCGACGGGACTCTTAATGAGCAGTTCTTC
TRBJ2-1	-	TRBV3-1/TRBV3-2	-	CASSQGPAPRPGEQFF	TGTGCCAGCAGCCAAGGCCCAGCGCCGAGACCCGGGGAGCAGTTCTTC
TRBJ1-1	-	TRBV7-2	TRBD1	CASTSTGWTEAFF	TGTGCCAGCACCTCGACAGGGTGGACTGAAGCTTTCTTT
TRBJ2-3	-	TRBV27	-	CAVSTPSTDTQYF	TGTGCCGTTAGCACGCCTAGCACAGATACGCAGTATTTT
TRBJ1-2	-	TRBV5-6	-	CASSPDFYGYTF	TGTGCCAGCAGCCCGGACTTCTATGGCTACACCTTC
TRBJ2-7	-	TRBV3-1/TRBV3-2	-	CASSQDRYEQYF	TGTGCCAGCAGCCAAGATCGCTACGAGCAGTACTTC
TRBJ2-3	-	TRBV13	-	CASSGLRGDTQYF	TGTGCCAGCAGCGGGTTAAGGGGAGATACGCAGTATTTT
TRBJ1-1	-	TRBV9	-	CASSVVARENTEAFF	TGTGCCAGCAGCGTAGTGGCCAGGGAGAACACTGAAGCTTTCTTT
TRBJ2-3	-	TRBV18	TRBD2	CASSPPRAGPGGDTQYF	TGTGCCAGCTCACCTCCCCGGGCGGGCCCGGGAGGAGATACGCAGTATTTT
TRBJ2-5	-	TRBV4-3	TRBD1	CASSPTGGLRWTQYF	TGCGCCAGCAGCCCCACAGGGGGCCTACGATGGACCCAGTACTTC
TRBJ2-3	few	TRBV5-4	-	CASSFRETDTQYF	TGTGCCAGCAGCTTCCGGGAAACAGATACGCAGTATTTT
TRBJ2-2	-	TRBV10-3	-	CAIRKGGTDTGELFF	TGTGCCATCAGAAAGGGGGGGACGGACACCGGGGAGCTGTTTTTT
TRBJ1-2	-	TRBV6-5	-	CASSYSETDYGYTF	TGTGCCAGCAGTTACTCGGAGACAGACTATGGCTACACCTTC
TRBJ2-5	-	TRBV20-1	-	CSASHTTQETQYF	TGCAGTGCTAGTCACACGACACAAGAGACCCAGTACTTC
TRBJ2-7	-	TRBV5-4	-	CASSPDLQTYEQYF	TGTGCCAGCAGCCCCGACTTACAAACCTACGAGCAGTACTTC
TRBJ1-4	-	TRBV19	-	CASSIGGVGEKLFF	TGTGCCAGTAGTATCGGAGGGGTAGGTGAAAAACTGTTTTTT
TRBJ1-6	-	TRBV6-2/TRBV6-3	-	CASSYRRGAGNSPLHF	TGTGCCAGCAGTTATCGCCGGGGAGCCGGAAATTCACCCCTCCACTTT
TRBJ1-2	-	TRBV6-5	-	CASSYWGGNGYTF	TGTGCCAGCAGTTACTGGGGAGGAAATGGCTACACCTTC
TRBJ1-2	-	TRBV6-6	-	CASNPPGGGYTF	TGTGCCTCAAACCCCCCGGGGGGCGGCTACACCTTC
TRBJ2-3	many	TRBV10-2	TRBD2	CASSEISGGTQYF	TGCGCCAGCAGTGAGATTAGCGGGGGAACGCAGTATTTT
TRBJ2-7	-	TRBV7-8	TRBD2	CASSPLAGSSGEQYF	TGTGCCAGCAGCCCCTTAGCGGGATCCAGTGGTGAGCAGTACTTC
TRBJ1-2	-	TRBV4-3	TRBD1	CASSLRTGGVYGYTF	TGCGCCAGCAGCCTTCGGACAGGGGGCGTCTATGGCTACACCTTC
TRBJ2-3	-	TRBV7-3	-	CASSATGLSTDTQYF	TGTGCCAGCAGCGCCACAGGGCTCAGCACAGATACGCAGTATTTT
TRBJ1-2	-	TRBV7-9	-	CASSLGQNENYGYTF	TGTGCCAGCAGCTTAGGACAGAACGAAAACTATGGCTACACCTTC
TRBJ1-6	-	TRBV27	TRBD1	CARLGGGNSPLHF	TGTGCCAGGCTAGGGGGCGGGAATTCACCCCTCCACTTT
TRBJ2-7	few	TRBV5-4	-	CASSLPSVDEQYF	TGTGCCAGCAGCTTACCTAGCGTCGACGAGCAGTACTTC
TRBJ1-2	-	TRBV7-2	TRBD1	CASSPPGQGIFYGYTF	TGTGCCAGCAGCCCTCCGGGACAGGGCATTTTCTATGGCTACACCTTC
TRBJ1-2	few	TRBV14	TRBD1	CASSQEAARGVGGYTF	TGTGCCAGCAGCCAAGAAGCTGCCAGGGGGGTCGGTGGCTACACCTTC
TRBJ1-6	-	TRBV30	TRBD1	CAWRATGDFSPLHF	TGTGCCTGGAGAGCGACAGGGGACTTTTCACCCCTCCACTTT
TRBJ2-7	-	TRBV14	-	CASSPRLEGEQYF	TGTGCCAGCAGCCCTAGGTTAGAGGGCGAGCAGTACTTC
TRBJ1-5	few	TRBV11-2	-	CASNPNGVGAILNQPQHF	TGTGCCAGCAACCCCAATGGGGTAGGGGCTATCTTAAATCAGCCCCAGCATTTT
TRBJ1-2	-	TRBV29-1	TRBD1	CSVRDRGRYGYTF	TGCAGCGTTCGGGACAGGGGCCGGTATGGCTACACCTTC
TRBJ1-2	-	TRBV5-1	-	CASSLDPTGGHYYGYTF	TGCGCCAGCAGCTTGGATCCGACAGGAGGCCACTACTATGGCTACACCTTC
TRBJ2-1	-	TRBV3-1/TRBV3-2	TRBD1	CASTRDRGTYNEQFF	TGTGCCAGCACCCGTGACAGGGGCACCTACAATGAGCAGTTCTTC
TRBJ2-4	-	TRBV19	TRBD2	CASSPQSVAGGPPKNIQYF	TGTGCCAGTAGTCCGCAGAGCGTAGCGGGGGGGCCACCCAAAAACATTCAGTACTTC
TRBJ2-2	-	TRBV27	-	CASSRGVRTGELFF	TGTGCCAGCAGCAGGGGAGTGAGGACCGGGGAGCTGTTTTTT
TRBJ1-1	-	TRBV7-3	-	CASSLSGGGGTEAFF	TGTGCCAGCAGCTTATCGGGAGGGGGAGGCACTGAAGCTTTCTTT
TRBJ1-1	-	TRBV3-1/TRBV3-2	-	CASSQGHGRAEAFF	TGTGCCAGCAGCCAAGGCCACGGGCGGGCTGAAGCTTTCTTT
TRBJ2-7	-	TRBV29-1	-	CSAVPQGSAREQYF	TGCAGCGCCGTACCACAGGGTTCAGCGAGGGAGCAGTACTTC
TRBJ1-2	-	TRBV24-1	-	CATSDFNRAYGYTF	TGTGCCACCAGTGATTTCAACAGGGCCTATGGCTACACCTTC